The 2 T cell receptor beta chains given below trace back to one sample, sequenced in a study of OX40 agonist ivuxolimab in advanced cancers. Profiled with immunoSEQ multiplex PCR; TCRdb holds only in-frame clones, not every one. The data hold around 77,000 clones, with roughly 80% observed a single time. The sequencing used CD4+ or CD8+ T cells sorted from blood, collected in a trial of the OX40 agonist ivuxolimab. These receptors were collected from an adult with an advanced solid tumor such as melanoma, head and neck, liver or kidney cancer.

This sequence joins TRBV6-1 and TRBJ2-1; D is perhaps TRBD2 (6 bases). The CDR3 is 14 residues long. Trimming pared 7 bases from V and 6 bases from J, leaving 16 bases between. Germline CDR1 and CDR2: MNHNS and SASEGT. In DNA form, the CDR3 reads TGTGCCAGCATCCGGCTAGCGTCGTCCAATGAGCAGTTCTTC. Translating gives CASIRLASSNEQFF.

CDR3 bases: TGTGCCAGCAGTGGGTACCGATCCTACGAGCAGTACTTC. As protein: CASSGYRSYEQYF. The chain couples TRBV6-1 to TRBJ2-5, with unresolved D. The DNA end is more similar to TRBJ2-7, so the J call may be wrong. Germline CDR1 is MNHNS and CDR2 is SASEGT. This CDR3 is 13 amino acids long.